Listed below are T cell receptor beta chains from one sample, sequenced in a study of post-analysis software for immune sequencing data. TCRdb re-called the PCR reads through MiXCR, storing one row per CDR3 protein. In the table there are fewer than 850,000 distinct CDR3 sequences, approximately 30% of which are singletons. Material: blood. The receptors come from a girl between 5 and 17 years old with multiple sclerosis. Both conserved end residues are part of each CDR3. The D gene is left open where the match is weak. Only part of the rows carry a size: once, few, many, or a class if the clone is expanded.

d_gene: TRBD1; abundance: -; j_gene: TRBJ1-5; v_gene: TRBV7-2; CDR3nt: TGTGCCAGCAGGACAGGGGTCAATCAGCCCCAGCATTTT; CDR3aa: CASRTGVNQPQHF
d_gene: -; abundance: -; j_gene: TRBJ2-7; v_gene: TRBV4-2; CDR3nt: TGTGCCAGCAGCCAAGGAGGGGGACTGGGGATCTACGAGCAGTACTTC; CDR3aa: CASSQGGGLGIYEQYF
d_gene: -; abundance: few; j_gene: TRBJ2-7; v_gene: TRBV11-2; CDR3nt: TGTGCCAACAGCTTAAGAGCCGGCTACGAGCAGTACTTC; CDR3aa: CANSLRAGYEQYF
d_gene: -; abundance: few; j_gene: TRBJ1-2; v_gene: TRBV20-1; CDR3nt: TGCAGTGCTAGAGTACCGGCAGCTAACTATGGCTACACCTTC; CDR3aa: CSARVPAANYGYTF
d_gene: TRBD2; abundance: few; j_gene: TRBJ2-1; v_gene: TRBV7-9; CDR3nt: TGTGCCAGCAGCCCCGGGGGGGCATCCTACAATGAGCAGTTCTTC; CDR3aa: CASSPGGASYNEQFF
d_gene: TRBD1; abundance: few; j_gene: TRBJ1-2; v_gene: TRBV6-5; CDR3nt: TGTGCCAGCAGGTCTCGGGACAGGGGATCCTATGGCTACACCTTC; CDR3aa: CASRSRDRGSYGYTF
d_gene: TRBD2; abundance: -; j_gene: TRBJ2-2; v_gene: TRBV4-1; CDR3nt: TGCGCCAGCAGCCAGGAGCGGGGCACCAGGGAGCTGTTTTTT; CDR3aa: CASSQERGTRELFF
d_gene: -; abundance: -; j_gene: TRBJ2-1; v_gene: TRBV12-3/TRBV12-4; CDR3nt: TGTGCCAGCAGTCCCGGACGGCTGGGTATCTACAATGAGCAGTTCTTC; CDR3aa: CASSPGRLGIYNEQFF
d_gene: -; abundance: -; j_gene: TRBJ2-3; v_gene: TRBV7-2; CDR3nt: TGTGCCAGCAGCTTAGCGAGGGGCAGCACAGATACGCAGTATTTT; CDR3aa: CASSLARGSTDTQYF
d_gene: TRBD1; abundance: many; j_gene: TRBJ2-7; v_gene: TRBV6-5; CDR3nt: TGTGCCAGCAGCCGAACTACAGGGGTTTACGAGCAGTACTTC; CDR3aa: CASSRTTGVYEQYF
d_gene: -; abundance: few; j_gene: TRBJ2-3; v_gene: TRBV5-1; CDR3nt: TGCGCCAGCAGCTTGGTCCCTGGGAAGGCAGATACGCAGTATTTT; CDR3aa: CASSLVPGKADTQYF
d_gene: -; abundance: -; j_gene: TRBJ1-2; v_gene: TRBV20-1; CDR3nt: TGCAGTGCCATAGCCCCAGGGGACACCTATGGCTACACCTTC; CDR3aa: CSAIAPGDTYGYTF
d_gene: -; abundance: few; j_gene: TRBJ2-1; v_gene: TRBV7-2; CDR3nt: TGTGCCAGCAGCCACCAAGGACAGCCAGAGCAGTTCTTC; CDR3aa: CASSHQGQPEQFF
d_gene: -; abundance: -; j_gene: TRBJ2-3; v_gene: TRBV7-2; CDR3nt: TGTGCCAGCAGCCCCCTCCGACCCAATACGCAGTATTTT; CDR3aa: CASSPLRPNTQYF
d_gene: -; abundance: -; j_gene: TRBJ2-7; v_gene: TRBV7-9; CDR3nt: TGTGCCAGCAGCTTAGCCGGGACGGCCCCCTACGAGCAGTACTTC; CDR3aa: CASSLAGTAPYEQYF
d_gene: -; abundance: few; j_gene: TRBJ1-1; v_gene: TRBV11-2; CDR3nt: TGTGCCAGCAGCCCCCCGGACACTGAAGCTTTCTTT; CDR3aa: CASSPPDTEAFF
d_gene: -; abundance: -; j_gene: TRBJ2-3; v_gene: TRBV3-1; CDR3nt: TGTGCCAGCAGCCAAGACCGGGGGACCAACACAGATACGCAGTATTTT; CDR3aa: CASSQDRGTNTDTQYF
d_gene: -; abundance: -; j_gene: TRBJ1-1; v_gene: TRBV6-6; CDR3nt: TGTGCCAGCATCAAAGGGGGGACTGAAGCTTTCTTT; CDR3aa: CASIKGGTEAFF
d_gene: TRBD1; abundance: once; j_gene: TRBJ2-6; v_gene: TRBV10-3; CDR3nt: TGTGCCATCAGGGCTGGGACAGGGTCCTCTGGGGCCAACGTCCTGACTTTC; CDR3aa: CAIRAGTGSSGANVLTF
d_gene: TRBD1; abundance: -; j_gene: TRBJ2-5; v_gene: TRBV7-2; CDR3nt: TGTGCCAGCAGCTCCACAGGGGTGAGAGAGACCCAGTACTTC; CDR3aa: CASSSTGVRETQYF
d_gene: -; abundance: once; j_gene: TRBJ2-7; v_gene: TRBV10-3; CDR3nt: TGTGCCATCAGTGAATTTCATGGGGGCTCCCACGAGCAGTACTTC; CDR3aa: CAISEFHGGSHEQYF
d_gene: -; abundance: -; j_gene: TRBJ1-5; v_gene: TRBV12-3/TRBV12-4; CDR3nt: TGTGCCAGCAGTTTCTCCGGAAGACGCCAGCCCCAGCATTTT; CDR3aa: CASSFSGRRQPQHF
d_gene: TRBD1; abundance: -; j_gene: TRBJ2-7; v_gene: TRBV6-2/TRBV6-3; CDR3nt: TGTGCCAGCAGTTACTCTGAGGGGACAGGATACTACGAGCAGTACTTC; CDR3aa: CASSYSEGTGYYEQYF
d_gene: TRBD2; abundance: many; j_gene: TRBJ2-1; v_gene: TRBV11-2; CDR3nt: TGTGCCAGCAGCTCGGGACTAGCGGGCTACAATGAGCAGTTCTTC; CDR3aa: CASSSGLAGYNEQFF
d_gene: TRBD1; abundance: -; j_gene: TRBJ2-7; v_gene: TRBV7-8; CDR3nt: TGTGCCAGCAGCTTAGCGGATCAGGGGGCAAGCTCCTACGAGCAGTACTTC; CDR3aa: CASSLADQGASSYEQYF
d_gene: TRBD1; abundance: few; j_gene: TRBJ2-5; v_gene: TRBV6-2/TRBV6-3; CDR3nt: TGTGCCAGCAGTTCCCTGGACAGGGGGCAAGAGACCCAGTACTTC; CDR3aa: CASSSLDRGQETQYF
d_gene: -; abundance: -; j_gene: TRBJ1-1; v_gene: TRBV6-5; CDR3nt: TGTGCCAGCACCGACGCAGCGGCGAACACTGAAGCTTTCTTT; CDR3aa: CASTDAAANTEAFF
d_gene: TRBD1; abundance: once; j_gene: TRBJ2-7; v_gene: TRBV7-9; CDR3nt: TGTGCCAGCAGCAACTCCGGGACAGGACTTGTCGAGCAGTACTTC; CDR3aa: CASSNSGTGLVEQYF
d_gene: TRBD1; abundance: -; j_gene: TRBJ2-5; v_gene: TRBV20-1; CDR3nt: TGCAGTGCTAGAGTACGGGACAGGGTAATTAGTGGCCAGTACTTC; CDR3aa: CSARVRDRVISGQYF
d_gene: TRBD1; abundance: -; j_gene: TRBJ2-7; v_gene: TRBV27; CDR3nt: TGTGCCAGCAGTTTATTCGGGACAGGGGGTCTGTACGAGCAGTACTTC; CDR3aa: CASSLFGTGGLYEQYF
d_gene: TRBD2; abundance: -; j_gene: TRBJ2-3; v_gene: TRBV7-9; CDR3nt: TGTTCCAGCAGCTTCAAGGCTAGCGGTGGAGATACGCAGTATTTT; CDR3aa: CSSSFKASGGDTQYF
d_gene: -; abundance: -; j_gene: TRBJ1-2; v_gene: TRBV20-1; CDR3nt: TGCAGTGCTAGAGAGGGCCCCTCGGGCTACACCTTC; CDR3aa: CSAREGPSGYTF
d_gene: TRBD1; abundance: few; j_gene: TRBJ1-1; v_gene: TRBV6-2/TRBV6-3; CDR3nt: TGTGCCAGCAGCACGCACTCGGGACAGATGAACACTGAAGCTTTCTTT; CDR3aa: CASSTHSGQMNTEAFF
d_gene: TRBD2; abundance: -; j_gene: TRBJ2-7; v_gene: TRBV20-1; CDR3nt: TGCAGTGCTAGTCGGACTAGCGGGACCTACGAGCAGTACTTC; CDR3aa: CSASRTSGTYEQYF
d_gene: -; abundance: -; j_gene: TRBJ2-7; v_gene: TRBV28; CDR3nt: TGTGCCAGCAGTTCACCGGCCCCCTCCTACGAGCAGTACTTC; CDR3aa: CASSSPAPSYEQYF
d_gene: -; abundance: few; j_gene: TRBJ2-5; v_gene: TRBV6-2/TRBV6-3; CDR3nt: TGTGCCAGCAGGCCCGGGCCCGGACAAGAGACCCAGTACTTC; CDR3aa: CASRPGPGQETQYF
d_gene: TRBD2; abundance: many; j_gene: TRBJ2-7; v_gene: TRBV5-6; CDR3nt: TGTGCCAGCAGCTTGGTGGCTAGCGGATTCTACGAGCAGTACTTC; CDR3aa: CASSLVASGFYEQYF
d_gene: -; abundance: few; j_gene: TRBJ2-1; v_gene: TRBV5-1; CDR3nt: TGCGCCAGCAGCTTACAGCGGGTCGAGCAGTTCTTC; CDR3aa: CASSLQRVEQFF
d_gene: -; abundance: many; j_gene: TRBJ1-5; v_gene: TRBV6-5; CDR3nt: TGTGCCAGCAGTTACGCACCACCCACGGGCAATCAGCCCCAGCATTTT; CDR3aa: CASSYAPPTGNQPQHF
d_gene: TRBD2; abundance: few; j_gene: TRBJ2-7; v_gene: TRBV6-5; CDR3nt: TGTGCCAGCAGGGACTTGGGGACTACGGGGGAGCAGTACTTC; CDR3aa: CASRDLGTTGEQYF
d_gene: -; abundance: -; j_gene: TRBJ2-2; v_gene: TRBV28; CDR3nt: TGTGCCAGCAGCGGAGGCGGGGAGCTGTTTTTT; CDR3aa: CASSGGGELFF
d_gene: -; abundance: -; j_gene: TRBJ2-5; v_gene: TRBV20-1; CDR3nt: TGCAGTACTAGGGGGACTTCCAGTGGGCAGTACTTC; CDR3aa: CSTRGTSSGQYF
d_gene: -; abundance: -; j_gene: TRBJ2-3; v_gene: TRBV5-1; CDR3nt: TGCGCCAGCAGCTTTGGGGGGGCCGGTACAGATACGCAGTATTTT; CDR3aa: CASSFGGAGTDTQYF
d_gene: -; abundance: -; j_gene: TRBJ2-7; v_gene: TRBV29-1; CDR3nt: TGCAGCGTTGATGGGGGGACGCTGTCCTACGAGCGGTACTTC; CDR3aa: CSVDGGTLSYERYF
d_gene: TRBD1; abundance: few; j_gene: TRBJ2-7; v_gene: TRBV27; CDR3nt: TGTGCCAGCAGTCAAGGGACAGGGAGGGCCTACGAGCGGTACTTC; CDR3aa: CASSQGTGRAYERYF
d_gene: TRBD1; abundance: few; j_gene: TRBJ1-1; v_gene: TRBV20-1; CDR3nt: TGCAGTGCTAGGGAACGGACAGGGATGAACACTGAAGCTTTCTTT; CDR3aa: CSARERTGMNTEAFF
d_gene: -; abundance: few; j_gene: TRBJ2-5; v_gene: TRBV7-8; CDR3nt: TGTGCCAGCAGCTTTTACAATAGCGGCGAGACCCAGTACTTC; CDR3aa: CASSFYNSGETQYF
d_gene: TRBD2; abundance: -; j_gene: TRBJ2-5; v_gene: TRBV7-9; CDR3nt: TGTGCCAGCAGCCCCCCCGGGAGGGTTGATAAGAAGACCCAGTACTTC; CDR3aa: CASSPPGRVDKKTQYF
d_gene: TRBD1; abundance: -; j_gene: TRBJ1-1; v_gene: TRBV7-9; CDR3nt: TGTGCCAGCAGCGCCCAGCGAGACAGGGGTACCCGCATGAACACTGAAGCTTTCTTT; CDR3aa: CASSAQRDRGTRMNTEAFF
d_gene: TRBD2; abundance: -; j_gene: TRBJ2-7; v_gene: TRBV9; CDR3nt: TGTGCCAGCAGCGCAAACCCGGGGACTACAGAGCAGTACTTC; CDR3aa: CASSANPGTTEQYF
d_gene: TRBD1; abundance: -; j_gene: TRBJ2-1; v_gene: TRBV5-4; CDR3nt: TGTGCCAGCAGTCCACGGGGACAGATTTTGGATGAGCAGTTCTTC; CDR3aa: CASSPRGQILDEQFF
d_gene: TRBD2; abundance: -; j_gene: TRBJ2-7; v_gene: TRBV20-1; CDR3nt: TGCAGTGCTAGAATGACTAGCGCCTACGAGCAGTACTTC; CDR3aa: CSARMTSAYEQYF
d_gene: TRBD1; abundance: few; j_gene: TRBJ1-5; v_gene: TRBV6-1; CDR3nt: TGTGCCAGCAGTAAAACCGGGACAGGGGGCTGGAGCAATCAGCCCCAGCATTTT; CDR3aa: CASSKTGTGGWSNQPQHF
d_gene: TRBD1; abundance: -; j_gene: TRBJ1-2; v_gene: TRBV6-5; CDR3nt: TGTGCCAGCAGTTCTTGGGACAGGACAAACTATGGCTACACCTTC; CDR3aa: CASSSWDRTNYGYTF